Presented here are 21 T cell receptor beta chains from one specimen sequenced in a study of beta chain features in type 1 diabetes. Expressed TCRB transcripts were sequenced because the isolated RNA had all been reverse transcribed beforehand. Measured with immunoSEQ multiplex PCR; TCRdb has only the in-frame clones, and not every one. The data contain approximately 120,000 clones, roughly 40% of them seen just once; the ten biggest clones take up roughly 0.07%. The specimen sequenced was stem cell memory CD4+ T cells from blood. The source is a woman between 18 and 30 years old in good health.

The sample holds a few counts of this clone. The chain has TRBV5-1 and TRBJ1-5; no definite D call. CDR1 is SGHRS, CDR2 YFSETQ, per germline. This CDR3 is 14 amino acids long. V was pared by 1 base and J by 5 bases, with 10 bases between. The CDR3 reads CASSLFGGDQPQHF. The CDR3 nucleotides are TGCGCCAGCAGCTTGTTCGGAGGAGATCAGCCCCAGCATTTT. The full variable domain, rest sourced from reference TRBV5-1 and TRBJ1-5, is KAGVTQTPRYLIKTRGQQVTLSCSPISGHRSVSWYQQTPGQGLQFLFEYFSETQRNKGNFPGRFSGRQFSNSRSEMNVSTLELGDSALYLCASSLFGGDQPQHFGDGTRLSIL.

The J gene is TRBJ2-3, the V gene TRBV5-1; D might be TRBD2 (5 bases). Germline loops: CDR1 SGHRS, CDR2 YFSETQ. The CDR3 has 15 amino acids. Trimming took 2 bases from V and 0 from J, leaving 10 bases between them. The CDR3 loop is CASSLGGLSTDTQYF. The CDR3 DNA sequence: TGCGCCAGCAGCTTAGGCGGGCTTAGCACAGATACGCAGTATTTT.

Only one count was recorded for this clone. The chain combines TRBV28 with TRBJ2-5, with D perhaps TRBD1 (5 bases). V was pared by 5 bases and J by 7 bases, with 17 bases between. Germline-derived CDR1 and CDR2 are MDHEN and SYDVKM. The CDR3 runs 14 residues. CDR3 in amino acids: CASSLRVGLATQYF. In DNA, the CDR3 is TGTGCCAGCAGTCTCAGGGTGGGTCTGGCGACCCAGTACTTC.

This clone has more than one count but fewer than ten. The gene calls are TRBV28 and TRBJ1-1; D is possibly TRBD1 (5 bases). The V end lost 6 bases, the J end lost 1 base, and 12 bases lay between the germline ends. This CDR3 spans 14 amino acids. Germline V lookup: CDR1 MDHEN, CDR2 SYDVKM. In nucleotides, the CDR3 is TGTGCCAGCAGCTCAGGGTCGGCGAACACTGAAGCTTTCTTT. Translating gives CASSSGSANTEAFF.

This clone was recorded a few times. This chain uses TRBV30 with TRBJ2-4; no clear D. The CDR3 has 12 residues. Per the germline V gene, CDR1 is GTSNPN and CDR2 is SVGIG (reference sequence). Trimming left V 3 bases short and J 6 bases short, with 9 bases between. CDR3 in amino acids: CAWRDPGNIQYF. CDR3 nucleotide sequence: TGTGCCTGGAGAGATCCCGGAAACATTCAGTACTTC.

V is TRBV7-9 and J is TRBJ1-2; TRBD1 is a possible D gene (6 bases). Looked up from germline, CDR1 is SEHNR and CDR2 is FQNEAQ (reference sequence). The V gene lost 1 base and the J gene lost 7 bases, with 19 bases spanning the gap. This CDR3 spans 16 amino acids. The CDR3 reads CASSLVGKQGFSGYTF. CDR3 bases: TGTGCCAGCAGCTTAGTAGGAAAACAGGGATTTTCTGGCTACACCTTC.

This clone appeared a few times. The genes are TRBV28 and TRBJ1-6; D gene uncertain. CDR3 length: 17 residues. Germline CDR1 reads MDHEN; CDR2 reads SYDVKM. Between the trimmed V and J ends, which lost 0 bases and 4 bases, there was a span of 13 bases. CDR3 in amino acids: CASSLWFGGDYNSPLHF. CDR3 nucleotide sequence: TGTGCCAGCAGTTTATGGTTCGGAGGTGATTATAATTCACCCCTCCACTTT.

The chain combines TRBV9 with TRBJ2-1, with a tentative D call TRBD1 (5 bases). The CDR3 sequence is 15 residues long. Germline V gene lookup returns CDR1 SGDLS and CDR2 YYNGEE. V shed 4 bases and J shed 0 bases, with 11 bases lying between them. The CDR3 spells CASSSRQSSYNEQFF. The CDR3 DNA follows: TGTGCCAGCAGCTCCCGACAGAGCTCCTACAATGAGCAGTTCTTC.

This chain joins TRBV23-1 and TRBJ2-7; the D gene is possibly TRBD1 (7 bases). TRBV23-1 falls under the ORF class, with uncertain function. This CDR3 is 14 amino acids long. The V gene lost 6 bases and the J gene lost 2 bases, with 14 bases spanning the gap. The CDR3 loop reads CASSPGGTAYEQYF. The CDR3 DNA follows: TGCGCCAGCAGCCCTGGCGGGACAGCCTACGAGCAGTACTTC.

This clone was detected only a few times. The chain is built from TRBV28 and TRBJ2-7; D perhaps matches TRBD2 (7 bases). The germline CDR1 and CDR2 sequences are MDHEN and SYDVKM. This CDR3 is built from 15 residues. Trimming pared 4 bases from V and 1 base from J, leaving 14 bases between. The CDR3 sequence: CASSSWGRGSYEQYF. The CDR3 region has the DNA TGTGCCAGCAGTTCTTGGGGGAGGGGGTCCTACGAGCAGTACTTC.

J is TRBJ1-4 and V is TRBV25-1; 12 nucleotides align to TRBD1. The trim removed 4 bases at V and 8 bases at J, leaving 8 bases unmatched. The CDR3 totals 16 residues. Germline loops: CDR1 MGHDK, CDR2 SYGVNS. As DNA, the CDR3 is TGTGCCAGCAGTGGGGGACAGGGGGCACGGGGCGAAAAACTGTTTTTT. Protein: CASSGGQGARGEKLFF.

This clone was found once. The CDR3 here is CASSLEGGAYEQYF. Written as DNA, the CDR3 is TGTGCCAGCAGCTTAGAAGGCGGTGCCTACGAGCAGTACTTC. The chain has TRBV7-2 and TRBJ2-7; D is undetermined. The V end lost 1 base, the J end lost 2 bases, and 9 bases lay between the germline ends. The CDR3 is 14 amino acids. The germline CDR1 and CDR2 sequences are SGHTA and FQGNSA. The whole variable domain, filled in from reference TRBV7-2 and TRBJ2-7, reads GAGVSQSPSNKVTEKGKDVELRCDPISGHTALYWYRQSLGQGLEFLIYFQGNSAPDKSGLPSDRFSAERTGGSVSTLTIQRTQQEDSAVYLCASSLEGGAYEQYFGPGTRLTVT.

The CDR3 DNA reads as TGTGCCAGCCGCGGGACAGGGTTAAAGTCGGGCACTGAAGCTTTCTTT. Protein: CASRGTGLKSGTEAFF. The V gene is TRBV6-4, the J gene TRBJ1-1; 9 positions agree with TRBD1. From germline, CDR1 is MRHNA and CDR2 SNTAGT. CDR3 size: 16 residues. The J segment lost 4 bases and the V segment lost 8 bases, leaving 14 bases of the junction unmatched.

The CDR3 protein is CASSWTGTDNYEQYF. CDR3 DNA: TGCGCCAGCAGCTGGACCGGGACAGATAATTACGAGCAGTACTTC. This chain joins TRBV5-1 and TRBJ2-5, with TRBD1 matching 7 bases. The J call may be mistaken, given a closer DNA end match to TRBJ2-7. The CDR3 runs to 15 residues. Germline V gene lookup returns CDR1 SGHRS and CDR2 YFSETQ.

This clone was detected a few times. The chain is built from TRBV4-2 and TRBJ2-1, with TRBD2 matching 12 bases. The CDR3 has 17 residues. J gave up 2 bases and V 1 base, and 3 bases lay outside the gene matches. Germline-derived CDR1 and CDR2 are LGHNA and YNFKEQ. The CDR3 sequence is CASSQVLAGGAYNEQFF. CDR3 nucleotide sequence: TGTGCCAGCAGCCAAGTACTAGCGGGAGGAGCCTACAATGAGCAGTTCTTC.

This clone has just a few counts. This chain joins TRBV7-2 and TRBJ2-4; 8 nucleotides match TRBD2. This CDR3 spans 16 amino acids. V trimming: 4 bases; J trimming: 0 bases; junction bases outside the gene matches: 5. Germline CDR1 and CDR2: SGHTA and FQGNSA. CDR3 sequence (DNA): TGTGCCAGCAGCTCTAGCGGGTCCCTAGCCAAAAACATTCAGTACTTC. Translating gives CASSSSGSLAKNIQYF.

The J gene is TRBJ1-2, the V gene TRBV7-3, with a weak D call TRBD1 (6 bases). The CDR3 runs to 14 residues. Germline CDR1 is SGHTA and CDR2 is FQGTGA. The V end lost 0 bases, the J end lost 3 bases, and 8 bases lay between the germline ends. This CDR3 reads CASSLTDRDYGYTF. The CDR3 DNA follows: TGTGCCAGCAGCTTAACGGACAGAGACTATGGCTACACCTTC.

J is TRBJ1-5 and V is TRBV4-3; D is perhaps TRBD1 (5 bases). This CDR3 has 14 residues. Trimming shortened V by 4 bases and J by 4 bases, and 11 bases separated the two germline ends. Looked up from germline, CDR1 is LGHNA and CDR2 is YSLEER. The CDR3 region has the DNA TGCGCCAGCAGCCCCAGGGCGACAAATCAGCCCCAGCATTTT. Protein product: CASSPRATNQPQHF.

This clone was seen only a few times. This sequence joins TRBV29-1 and TRBJ2-7; 7 nucleotides agree with TRBD2. CDR1 is SQVTM and CDR2 is ANQGSEA in the germline V gene. The J segment lost 0 bases and the V segment lost 5 bases, leaving 7 bases of the junction unmatched. CDR3 length: 14 residues. The CDR3, as DNA: TGCAGCGTTAGGCAGCGGGGAAGCTCCTACGAGCAGTACTTC. As protein: CSVRQRGSSYEQYF.

This clone has just a few counts. The V and J genes are TRBV5-4 and TRBJ2-3; 11 nucleotides align to TRBD2. Looked up from germline, CDR1 is SGHNT and CDR2 is YYREEE (reference sequence). Germline trimming cut 4 bases from V and 0 bases from J; bases unmatched to any gene: 4. This CDR3 has 16 amino acids. The CDR3 DNA reads TGTGCCAGCAGCCGTCGGACTAGCGGGAGCACAGATACGCAGTATTTT. It codes for CASSRRTSGSTDTQYF.

The J gene is TRBJ2-7, the V gene TRBV5-1; TRBD1 aligns across 9 bases. The V and J ends lost 3 bases and 6 bases, in that order; junction bases with no gene match: 4. Germline V gives CDR1 SGHRS, CDR2 YFSETQ. This CDR3 region has 13 residues. CDR3: CASSWTGVGEQYF. CDR3 coding DNA: TGCGCCAGCAGCTGGACAGGGGTGGGCGAGCAGTACTTC. Together with reference TRBV5-1 and TRBJ2-7, the CDR3 gives the full variable domain: KAGVTQTPRYLIKTRGQQVTLSCSPISGHRSVSWYQQTPGQGLQFLFEYFSETQRNKGNFPGRFSGRQFSNSRSEMNVSTLELGDSALYLCASSWTGVGEQYFGPGTRLTVT.